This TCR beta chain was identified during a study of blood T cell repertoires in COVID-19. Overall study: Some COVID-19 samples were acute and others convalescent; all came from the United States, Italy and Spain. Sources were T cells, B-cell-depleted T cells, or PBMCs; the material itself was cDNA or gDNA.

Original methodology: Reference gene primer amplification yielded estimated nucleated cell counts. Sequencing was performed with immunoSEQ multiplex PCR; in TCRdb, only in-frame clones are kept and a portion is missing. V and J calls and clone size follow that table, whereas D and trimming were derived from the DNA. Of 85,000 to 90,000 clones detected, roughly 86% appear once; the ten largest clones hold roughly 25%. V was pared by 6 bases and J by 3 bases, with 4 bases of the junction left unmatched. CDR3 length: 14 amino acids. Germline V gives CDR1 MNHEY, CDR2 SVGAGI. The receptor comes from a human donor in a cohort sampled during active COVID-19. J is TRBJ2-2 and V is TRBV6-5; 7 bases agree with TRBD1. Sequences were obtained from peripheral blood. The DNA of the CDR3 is TGTGCCAGCAGGTCCGACAGGGACACCGGGGAGCTGTTTTTT. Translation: CASRSDRDTGELFF.